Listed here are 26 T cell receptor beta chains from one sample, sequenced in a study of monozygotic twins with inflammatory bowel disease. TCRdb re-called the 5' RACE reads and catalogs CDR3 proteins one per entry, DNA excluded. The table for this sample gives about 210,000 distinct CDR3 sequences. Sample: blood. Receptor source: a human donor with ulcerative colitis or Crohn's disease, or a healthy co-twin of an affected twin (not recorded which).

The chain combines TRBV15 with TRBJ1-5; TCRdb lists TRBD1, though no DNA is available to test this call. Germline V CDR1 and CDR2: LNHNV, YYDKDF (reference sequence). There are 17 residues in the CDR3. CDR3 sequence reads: CATSRVKSRGGNQPQHF.

The CDR3 protein is CSVGSTRGHEQYF. This rearrangement joins TRBV29-1 to TRBJ2-7; with no DNA, the TCRdb D assignment of TRBD1 cannot be verified. Per the germline V gene, CDR1 is SQVTM and CDR2 is ANQGSEA. This CDR3 has 13 amino acids.

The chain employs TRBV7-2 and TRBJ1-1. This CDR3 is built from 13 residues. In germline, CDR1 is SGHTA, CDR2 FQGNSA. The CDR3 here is CASSSRTLGEAFF. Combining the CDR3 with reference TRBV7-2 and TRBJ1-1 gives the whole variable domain GAGVSQSPSNKVTEKGKDVELRCDPISGHTALYWYRQSLGQGLEFLIYFQGNSAPDKSGLPSDRFSAERTGGSVSTLTIQRTQQEDSAVYLCASSSRTLGEAFFGQGTRLTVV.

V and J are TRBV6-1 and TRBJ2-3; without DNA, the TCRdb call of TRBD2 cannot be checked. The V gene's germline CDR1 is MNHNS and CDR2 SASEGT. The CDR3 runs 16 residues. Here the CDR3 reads CASSPSWTTSTDTQYF.

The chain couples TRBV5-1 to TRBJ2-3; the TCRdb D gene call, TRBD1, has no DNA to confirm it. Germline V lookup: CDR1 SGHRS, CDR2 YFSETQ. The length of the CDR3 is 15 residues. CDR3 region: CASSLVGTGEDTQYF.

CDR3 amino acids: CSARRRGMEQFF. The chain carries TRBV29-1 and TRBJ2-1; TCRdb's D call, TRBD2, is unchecked because there is no DNA. Germline values: CDR1 SQVTM, CDR2 ANQGSEA. The CDR3 covers 12 residues.

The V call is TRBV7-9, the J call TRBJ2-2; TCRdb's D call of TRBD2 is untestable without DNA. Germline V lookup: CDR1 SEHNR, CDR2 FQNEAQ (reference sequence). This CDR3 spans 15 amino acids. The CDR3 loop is CASSLFGEATGELFF.

The CDR3 is CASSQVSGQTGYTF. V and J are TRBV3-1 and TRBJ1-2; TCRdb's D gene call, TRBD1, goes unchecked for lack of DNA. CDR1 is LGHDT and CDR2 is YNNKEL in the germline V gene (reference sequence). CDR3 size: 14 residues. Combining the CDR3 with reference TRBV3-1 and TRBJ1-2 gives the whole variable domain DTAVSQTPKYLVTQMGNDKSIKCEQNLGHDTMYWYKQDSKKFLKIMFSYNNKELIINETVPNRFSPKSPDKAHLNLHINSLELGDSAVYFCASSQVSGQTGYTFGSGTRLTVV.

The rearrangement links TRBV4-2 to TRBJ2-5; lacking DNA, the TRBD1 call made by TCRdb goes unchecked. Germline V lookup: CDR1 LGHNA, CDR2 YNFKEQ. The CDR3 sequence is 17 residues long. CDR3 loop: CASSQDRDREWGVTQYF.

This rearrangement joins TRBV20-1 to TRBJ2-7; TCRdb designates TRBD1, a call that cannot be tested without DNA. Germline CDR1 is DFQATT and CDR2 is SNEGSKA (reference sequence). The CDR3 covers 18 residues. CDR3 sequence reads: CSARGQGVGIESSYEQYF.

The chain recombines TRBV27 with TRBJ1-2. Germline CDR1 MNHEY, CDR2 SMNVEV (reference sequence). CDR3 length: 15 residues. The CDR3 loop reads CASSFGGVGDYGYTF.

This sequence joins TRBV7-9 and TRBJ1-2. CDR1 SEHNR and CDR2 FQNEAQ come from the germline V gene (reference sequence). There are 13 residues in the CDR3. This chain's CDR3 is CASRGKSNYGYTF.

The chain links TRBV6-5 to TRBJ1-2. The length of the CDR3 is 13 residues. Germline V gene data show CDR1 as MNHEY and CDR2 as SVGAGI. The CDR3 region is CASRMTDFYGYTF.

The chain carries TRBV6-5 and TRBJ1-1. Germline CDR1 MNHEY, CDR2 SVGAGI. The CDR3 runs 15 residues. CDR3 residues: CASSYSRLENTEAFF.

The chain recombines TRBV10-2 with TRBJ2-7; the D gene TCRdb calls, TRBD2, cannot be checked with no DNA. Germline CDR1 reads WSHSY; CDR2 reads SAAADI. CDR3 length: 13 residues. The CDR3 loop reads CASEGTSGYEQYF.

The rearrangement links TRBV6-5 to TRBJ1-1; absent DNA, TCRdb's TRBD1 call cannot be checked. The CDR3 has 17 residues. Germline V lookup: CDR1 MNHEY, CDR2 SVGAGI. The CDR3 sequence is CASSYGLGTDQNTEAFF.

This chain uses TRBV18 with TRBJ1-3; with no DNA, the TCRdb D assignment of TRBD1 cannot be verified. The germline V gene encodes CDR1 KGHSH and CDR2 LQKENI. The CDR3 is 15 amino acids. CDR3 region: CASSPSGQIGNTIYF. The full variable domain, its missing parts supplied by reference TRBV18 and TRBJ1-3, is NAGVMQNPRHLVRRRGQEARLRCSPMKGHSHVYWYRQLPEEGLKFMVYLQKENIIDESGMPKERFSAEFPKEGPSILRIQQVVRGDSAAYFCASSPSGQIGNTIYFGEGSWLTVV.

The CDR3 region is CASSLEGMGRGNQPQHF. This chain joins TRBV7-9 and TRBJ1-5; as DNA is missing, the TRBD1 call by TCRdb cannot be tested. The CDR3 is 17 amino acids. The germline CDR1 and CDR2 sequences are SEHNR and FQNEAQ (reference sequence). The full variable domain, its missing parts supplied by reference TRBV7-9 and TRBJ1-5, is DTGVSQNPRHKITKRGQNVTFRCDPISEHNRLYWYRQTLGQGPEFLTYFQNEAQLEKSRLLSDRFSAERPKGSFSTLEIQRTEQGDSAMYLCASSLEGMGRGNQPQHFGDGTRLSIL.

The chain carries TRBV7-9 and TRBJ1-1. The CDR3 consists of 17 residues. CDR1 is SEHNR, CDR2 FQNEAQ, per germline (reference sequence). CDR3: CASSLVSKGWMNTEAFF.

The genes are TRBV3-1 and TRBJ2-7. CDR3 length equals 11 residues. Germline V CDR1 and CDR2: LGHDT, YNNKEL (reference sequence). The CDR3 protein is CASSQGREQYF.

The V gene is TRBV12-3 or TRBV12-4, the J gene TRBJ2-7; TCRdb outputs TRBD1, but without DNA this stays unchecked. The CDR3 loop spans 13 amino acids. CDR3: CASSIYRGYEQYF.

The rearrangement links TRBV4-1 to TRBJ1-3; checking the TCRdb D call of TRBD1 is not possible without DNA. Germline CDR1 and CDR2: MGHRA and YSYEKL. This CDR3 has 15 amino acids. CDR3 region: CASSKGQENGNTIYF.

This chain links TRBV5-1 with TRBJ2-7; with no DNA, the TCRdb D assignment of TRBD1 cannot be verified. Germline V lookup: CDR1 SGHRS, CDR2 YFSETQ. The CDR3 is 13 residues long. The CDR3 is CASSSILDREQYF.

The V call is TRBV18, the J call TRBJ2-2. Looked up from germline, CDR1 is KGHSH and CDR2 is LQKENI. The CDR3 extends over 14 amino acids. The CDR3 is CASSPQKNTGELFF.

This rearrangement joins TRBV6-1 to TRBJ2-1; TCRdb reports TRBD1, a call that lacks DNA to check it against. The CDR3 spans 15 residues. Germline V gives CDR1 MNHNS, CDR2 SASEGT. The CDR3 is CASRTLTGGDNEQFF.

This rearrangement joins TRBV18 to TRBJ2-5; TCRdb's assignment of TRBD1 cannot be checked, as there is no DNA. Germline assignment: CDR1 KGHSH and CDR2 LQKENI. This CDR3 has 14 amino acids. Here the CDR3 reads CASSHRDSRGTQYF.